One sample yielded the 8 T cell receptor beta chains listed below, sequenced in a study of cytomegalovirus exposure and HLA in healthy donors. A multiplex PCR was run with 60 Vbeta primers and 13 Jbeta primers. TCRdb keeps only in-frame clones here, not all; method: immunoSEQ multiplex PCR. The sample gives roughly 130,000 clones, around 65% of which show up once; around 1.9% is in the top ten. What was sequenced was PBMCs. The receptors stem from a male donor in good health and CMV-seronegative.

This chain links TRBV11-2 with TRBJ2-7; TRBD1 agrees at 11 bases. The CDR3 consists of 15 residues. The trim removed 4 bases at V and 5 bases at J, leaving 7 bases unmatched. Germline assignment: CDR1 SGHAT and CDR2 FQNNGV. The DNA for the CDR3 is TGTGCCAGCAGCTCGGTGGACAGGGGGCGGAACGAGCAGTACTTC. It codes for CASSSVDRGRNEQYF.

The chain links TRBV2 to TRBJ2-5; possible D gene TRBD2, 6 bases. CDR3 length equals 15 residues. In germline, CDR1 is SNHLY, CDR2 FYNNEI. The V and J ends lost 8 bases and 5 bases respectively, with 21 bases between them. The CDR3 coding sequence is TGTGCCAGCTCTCAAGGAACGGGGGAGTGGGAGACCCAGTACTTC. It is translated as CASSQGTGEWETQYF. Combining the CDR3 with reference TRBV2 and TRBJ2-5 gives the whole variable domain EPEVTQTPSHQVTQMGQEVILRCVPISNHLYFYWYRQILGQKVEFLVSFYNNEISEKSEIFDDQFSVERPDGSNFTLKIRSTKLEDSAMYFCASSQGTGEWETQYFGPGTRLLVL.

Remarks on this clone: Mismatch with germline at one junction end may stem from a read error. The chain links TRBV5-1 to TRBJ1-3; D unclear. Germline lookup yields CDR1 SGHRS and CDR2 YFSETQ. The CDR3 extends over 15 amino acids. In DNA form, the CDR3 reads TGCTCCAGCAGCTTGGTTGGAGGGATCGGAAACACCATATATTTT. Its translation: CSSSLVGGIGNTIYF. The full variable domain, completed using reference TRBV5-1 and TRBJ1-3, is KAGVTQTPRYLIKTRGQQVTLSCSPISGHRSVSWYQQTPGQGLQFLFEYFSETQRNKGNFPGRFSGRQFSNSRSEMNVSTLELGDSALYLCSSSLVGGIGNTIYFGEGSWLTVV.

The chain links TRBV7-9 to TRBJ2-2; 9 positions match TRBD1. Germline V CDR1 and CDR2: SEHNR, FQNEAQ (reference sequence). This CDR3 spans 16 amino acids. Trimming removed 1 base from V and 6 bases from J; junction bases left unmatched: 6. Here the CDR3 DNA reads TGTGCCAGCAGCTTAGGGACAGGGGTTCATCCCGGGGAGCTGTTTTTT. Protein product: CASSLGTGVHPGELFF.

This sequence joins TRBV16 and TRBJ1-3; tentative D call: TRBD1 (5 bases). Germline CDR1 is KGHSY and CDR2 is FQNENV. Trimming removed 4 bases at V and 7 bases at J, with 17 bases between. The CDR3 totals 15 residues. The CDR3 DNA sequence: TGTGCCAGCAGCCTCGCTCCAACCCGGGGGAACACCATATATTTT. Encoded protein: CASSLAPTRGNTIYF.

This sequence joins TRBV6-1 and TRBJ1-6; no definite D call. The germline gives CDR1 MNHNS, CDR2 SASEGT. Trimming pared 0 bases from V and 7 bases from J, leaving 19 bases between. The CDR3 has 18 residues. The CDR3 DNA follows: TGTGCCAGCAGTGAAGCGCGGGGTTTGCTTTCGAGGAATTCACCCCTCCACTTT. This codes for CASSEARGLLSRNSPLHF.

The chain links TRBV7-9 to TRBJ2-7; 11 bases line up with TRBD2. This CDR3 region has 16 residues. Trimming removed 2 bases from V and 1 base from J; junction bases left unmatched: 4. The germline V gene has CDR1 SEHNR and CDR2 FQNEAQ (reference sequence). The CDR3 protein is CASSLSSGGASYEQYF. The CDR3 DNA reads TGTGCCAGCAGCTTAAGTAGCGGGGGGGCGTCCTACGAGCAGTACTTC.

On this clone itself: This sample also contains other DNA sequences that code for the same CDR3. This chain links TRBV27 with TRBJ2-7, with a tentative D call TRBD2 (6 bases). The CDR3 length is 13 residues. CDR1 and CDR2 from the germline V gene are MNHEY and SMNVEV (reference sequence). V gave up 0 bases and J gave up 3 bases, with 6 bases separating them. CDR3 nucleotide sequence: TGTGCCAGCAGTTTATCGCGGGGCTACGAGCAGTACTTC. Amino acids: CASSLSRGYEQYF.